A selection of T cell receptor beta chains follows, all from one sample in a study of T cell responses to AZD1222 COVID-19 vaccine. Produced via immunoSEQ multiplex PCR; TCRdb's table is partial and in-frame only. The sample lists nearly 110,000 clones, over 80% occurring once. Specimen: peripheral blood, collected 28 days after the second AZD1222 dose. The receptor source for this set is an adult who received the AZD1222 COVID-19 vaccine. Both conserved end residues are trimmed from each CDR3.

j_call	v_call	cdr3_aa
TRBJ1-1	TRBV19	ASTSGEVNTEAF
TRBJ2-1	TRBV28	ASSTMTVSSYNEQF
TRBJ1-1	TRBV12-5	ASGKPGETEAF
TRBJ1-5	TRBV5-1	ASSLDGGNQPQH
TRBJ2-5	TRBV7-9	ASSSPDRVQETQY
TRBJ1-3	TRBV6-6	ASRTRDSFSGNTIY
TRBJ2-4	TRBV30	AWSVLNSKNIQY
TRBJ1-4	TRBV5-1	ASSFGGLYEKLF
TRBJ2-6	TRBV11-2	ASSFSPDGANVLT
TRBJ1-3	TRBV5-1	ASSAGGTGNTIY
TRBJ1-2	TRBV21-1	ASSAPTETNYGYT
TRBJ1-1	TRBV5-1	ASSLLVENTEAF
TRBJ2-4	TRBV25-1	ASRAGGGDIQY
TRBJ2-5	TRBV10-1	ASSESGRQETQY
TRBJ2-7	TRBV7-8	ASSETSGPYEQY
TRBJ2-7	TRBV4-1	ASSQDRIAGTYEQY
TRBJ2-2	TRBV18	ASSPLPGVGTGELF
TRBJ1-4	TRBV16	ASSPNPGGEKLF
TRBJ1-1	TRBV6-5	ASSFGGGHSTEAF
TRBJ1-3	TRBV2	ASRTKITDSSGNTIY